Below, 10 T cell receptor beta chains from the same sample are listed, as sequenced in a study of OX40 agonist ivuxolimab in advanced cancers. The repertoire was sequenced with immunoSEQ multiplex PCR; TCRdb's copy has only in-frame clones and lacks some. The sample holds about 54,000 clones, 84% seen once. Sequencing used CD4+ or CD8+ T cells sorted from blood, obtained in a trial of the OX40 agonist ivuxolimab. These TCRs come from an adult with an advanced solid tumor such as melanoma, head and neck, liver or kidney cancer.

The gene calls are TRBV6-1 and TRBJ2-5; 8 bases fit TRBD1. This CDR3 comprises 14 residues. V dropped 7 bases and J dropped 5; count of bases not matched to a gene: 9. Germline CDR1 MNHNS, CDR2 SASEGT. The DNA for the CDR3 is TGTGCCAGCATTTGGGCAGGGGGCTCGGAGACCCAGTACTTC. Amino acid sequence: CASIWAGGSETQYF.

The rearrangement links TRBV6-1 to TRBJ2-7; no clear D gene. V gave up 2 bases and J gave up 6 bases, with 11 bases separating them. The germline CDR1 and CDR2 sequences are MNHNS and SASEGT. The CDR3 totals 13 residues. CDR3 region: CASSEYQESEQYF. The CDR3 DNA sequence: TGTGCCAGCAGTGAATACCAGGAATCCGAGCAGTACTTC.

This chain connects TRBV2 to TRBJ2-5, with a possible D match to TRBD2 (6 bases). The CDR3 is made up of 15 amino acids. Looked up from germline, CDR1 is SNHLY and CDR2 is FYNNEI. Trimming left V 8 bases short and J 7 bases short, with 23 bases between. CDR3 DNA: TGTGCCAGCTCCGAAACACTAGGAAGGAGGGGGACCCAGTACTTC. Translating it yields CASSETLGRRGTQYF.

The chain employs TRBV9 and TRBJ1-1; 10 bases agree with TRBD1. Germline V gene sequence: CDR1 SGDLS, CDR2 YYNGEE. The CDR3 is 15 amino acids. The V segment lost 2 bases and the J segment 3 bases; nucleotides outside the gene matches: 4. The CDR3 sequence: CASSVGTGAYTEAFF. DNA of the CDR3: TGTGCCAGCAGCGTCGGGACAGGGGCGTACACTGAAGCTTTCTTT.

This clone has only one observation. The chain couples TRBV11-2 to TRBJ2-7; either TRBD1 or TRBD2 may fit D (7 bases each). The CDR3 totals 13 residues. Germline assignment: CDR1 SGHAT and CDR2 FQNNGV. V was clipped by 1 base and J by 7 bases, with 11 bases between them. CDR3 DNA sequence: TGTGCCAGCAGCTTAGGCAGGGGGGGAGAGCAGTACTTC. This encodes CASSLGRGGEQYF.

The gene calls are TRBV5-1 and TRBJ2-1, with D tentatively TRBD2 (5 bases). This CDR3 spans 14 amino acids. Per germline, CDR1 SGHRS and CDR2 YFSETQ. V shed 0 bases and J shed 6 bases, with 10 bases lying between them. The CDR3 region is CASSLELATNEQFF. The DNA for the CDR3 is TGCGCCAGCAGCTTGGAGCTAGCCACCAATGAGCAGTTCTTC. The entire variable domain, with the rest obtained from reference TRBV5-1 and TRBJ2-1, is as follows: KAGVTQTPRYLIKTRGQQVTLSCSPISGHRSVSWYQQTPGQGLQFLFEYFSETQRNKGNFPGRFSGRQFSNSRSEMNVSTLELGDSALYLCASSLELATNEQFFGPGTRLTVL.

This clone was recorded a few times. The chain couples TRBV5-1 to TRBJ2-7, with 8 bases aligning to TRBD1. The CDR3 is 15 residues long. Germline V lookup: CDR1 SGHRS, CDR2 YFSETQ. Trimming took 3 bases from V and 5 from J; bases not matched to a gene: 10. CDR3 in DNA: TGCGCCAGCAGCTACTCCGGGACAGGTAGAAACGAGCAGTACTTC. Encoded protein: CASSYSGTGRNEQYF.

The chain couples TRBV18 to TRBJ1-1; D not resolved. Trimming left V 4 bases short and J 5 bases short, with 14 bases between. Germline-derived CDR1 and CDR2 are KGHSH and LQKENI. The CDR3 extends over 14 amino acids. DNA of the CDR3: TGTGCCAGCTCACTGGACCCGTCTGGGACTGAAGCTTTCTTT. It codes for CASSLDPSGTEAFF.

This clone came up a few times. The V call is TRBV2, the J call TRBJ2-5, with D uncertain. Germline CDR1 reads SNHLY; CDR2 reads FYNNEI. This CDR3 spans 12 amino acids. V dropped 5 bases and J dropped 2 bases, with 6 bases sitting between them. Here the CDR3 DNA reads TGTGCCAGCAGTCGGACGCAAGAGACCCAGTACTTC. Translated, it gives CASSRTQETQYF.

The genes are TRBV9 and TRBJ2-1; 10 bases are shared with TRBD2. Germline CDR1 and CDR2: SGDLS and YYNGEE. V trimming: 0 bases; J trimming: 0 bases; junction bases outside the gene matches: 3. The CDR3 extends over 17 amino acids. This CDR3 is CASSVDPSGSSYNEQFF. In DNA form, the CDR3 reads TGTGCCAGCAGCGTAGACCCTAGCGGGAGCTCCTACAATGAGCAGTTCTTC.